A selection of T cell receptor beta chains follows, all from one sample in a study of shared clonotypes between healthy human individuals. Clones were sequenced by immunoSEQ multiplex PCR, and TCRdb holds only the in-frame ones, with some missing. The repertoire holds some 2.4 million clones, with roughly 93% as singletons. The sample taken for sequencing was naive CD4+ T cells from PBMCs. Receptors were obtained from a man younger than 35 in good health. Some clones in this sample may be carry-over from other donors' samples. CDR3s include the opening cysteine and the closing phenylalanine or tryptophan. The order of the fields is V gene, clone size, D gene, CDR3 protein. A D gene is named only where the DNA matches it firmly. Clone size appears in some rows only: once, few, many, or a class for an expanded clone.

>TRBV6-6|NA|NA
CASSPRGSNEQYF
>TRBV5-1|NA|NA
CASSPDSPYEQYF
>TRBV2|NA|NA
CASSVGPAGWYEQYF
>TRBV7-9|NA|TRBD2
CASSLGLAEYNEQFF
>TRBV5-1|NA|TRBD1
CASSPMGQGYEQYF
>TRBV6-6|once|NA
CASSPRGPQETQYF
>TRBV6-1|NA|NA
CASSRQEDYGYTF
>TRBV5-4|NA|TRBD2
CASSSAGGPGDTQYF
>TRBV18|once|NA
CASSPGTLYEQYF
>TRBV19|NA|TRBD2
CASSIMETSGRPFYEQYF
>TRBV7-2|NA|NA
CASSLGALRSQAKNIQYF
>TRBV5-1|NA|TRBD1
CASSVGSTGSNEKLFF
>TRBV19|NA|NA
CASSPSGKANTGELFF
>TRBV25-1|NA|TRBD2
CASRDQGLAGVGEQFF
>TRBV28|NA|TRBD2
CASSGTSGGDGELFF
>TRBV5-4|NA|NA
CASSLGNTLGYTF
>TRBV6-1|NA|NA
CASRERENGIYEQYF
>TRBV9|NA|NA
CASSVQGYGYTF
>TRBV19|NA|NA
CASSVRAYNEQFF
>TRBV6-6|NA|NA
CASSWGAGSSNEAFF
>TRBV4-3|NA|TRBD1
CASSQGTGSWNTQYF
>TRBV28|NA|TRBD1
CASSFPRGFSSYEQYF
>TRBV15|NA|NA
CATSSAYGVGGVEQYF
>TRBV7-6|NA|NA
CASSLGNSYEQYF
>TRBV5-1|NA|NA
CASRPRGGLSETQYF
>TRBV19|NA|TRBD1
CASRQTGGAPIQPQHF
>TRBV25-1|few|TRBD1
CASSPFTGTGYDTQYF
>TRBV6-5|once|NA
CASKGQAGDEQFF
>TRBV2|NA|TRBD1
CASSDRGRSNQPQHF
>TRBV9|NA|TRBD1
CASTRQGADTEAFF
>TRBV4-1|NA|TRBD2
CASSQHRAGAGDEQYF
>TRBV5-1|NA|TRBD2
CASSLNPTSGVPYEQYF
>TRBV10-3|NA|TRBD1
CATSPGGAAGRELFF
>TRBV27|few|TRBD1
CASRRTGTQPQHF
>TRBV9|NA|NA
CASSVMGAFNTGELFF
>TRBV19|few|NA
CASSAGRVPGEQFF
>TRBV6-5|NA|NA
CASSSSTRTDGYTF
>TRBV27|few|NA
CASSFVGAYEQYF
>TRBV30|NA|NA
CAWSTRASDEQFF
>TRBV5-1|NA|TRBD1
CASSFTGTRGEKLFF
>TRBV6-5|NA|NA
CASSFTREGGYTF
>TRBV7-2|NA|NA
CASSLRGPAYEQYF
>TRBV5-1|NA|TRBD2
CASSLESLAGVYEQYF
>TRBV5-1|once|TRBD2
CASSPRRGGRQETQYF